These T cell receptor beta chains were read from a single sample in a study of blood T cell repertoires in COVID-19. TCRdb's copy holds only in-frame clones and misses some; the assay was immunoSEQ multiplex PCR. In the table there are roughly 150,000 clones, 70% to 85% of which are singletons. Source material: peripheral blood. These receptors were collected from a woman aged 45-60 years with acute or convalescent COVID-19. Both conserved end residues are part of each CDR3. Each record gives: clone size, D gene, J gene, V gene, CDR3 protein, CDR3 DNA. A D gene is named only where the DNA matches it firmly. Part of the rows lack a size; the others show once, few, many or a class for expanded clones.

-	TRBD1	TRBJ1-1	TRBV15	CATSIGQGWTEAFF	TGTGCCACCAGCATTGGACAGGGATGGACTGAAGCTTTCTTT
-	TRBD1	TRBJ2-3	TRBV27	CASSRQGAPVGAQYF	TGTGCCAGCAGCCGACAGGGGGCGCCGGTGGGGGCGCAGTATTTT
-	TRBD1	TRBJ1-2	TRBV5-1	CASSATGGGGGYTF	TGCGCCAGCAGCGCCACAGGGGGCGGAGGTGGCTACACCTTC
-	TRBD2	TRBJ2-1	TRBV7-3	CASSFSGGSSYNEQFF	TGTGCCAGCAGCTTCTCGGGGGGGAGCTCCTACAATGAGCAGTTCTTC
-	-	TRBJ1-6	TRBV3-1/TRBV3-2	CASSQGPGSPLHF	TGTGCCAGCAGCCAAGGGCCCGGGTCACCCCTCCACTTT
-	-	TRBJ2-5	TRBV5-5	CASSLVAAYQETQYF	TGTGCCAGCAGCTTGGTCGCGGCGTACCAAGAGACCCAGTACTTC
-	TRBD1	TRBJ1-6	TRBV5-4	CASSPGQGGSYNSPLHF	TGTGCCAGCAGCCCCGGACAGGGCGGCTCCTATAATTCACCCCTCCACTTT
few	TRBD1	TRBJ1-4	TRBV4-3	CASSQVPPGTGGEKLFF	TGCGCCAGCAGCCAAGTACCCCCCGGGACAGGGGGCGAAAAACTGTTTTTT
-	-	TRBJ2-3	TRBV3-1/TRBV3-2	CAGSGPSTDTQYF	TGTGCCGGTAGCGGACCTAGCACAGATACGCAGTATTTT
-	-	TRBJ1-4	TRBV28	CASSDYKIAESIFRTNEKLFF	TGTGCCAGCAGTGACTATAAGATCGCCGAGTCAATATTCCGGACTAATGAAAAACTGTTTTTT
-	TRBD1	TRBJ1-2	TRBV10-2	CASSSPEQGAQGYTF	TGCGCCAGCAGTTCCCCTGAACAGGGGGCGCAAGGCTACACCTTC
-	TRBD2	TRBJ2-7	TRBV5-4	CASSLGLAGGPREFEQYF	TGTGCCAGCAGCTTGGGTCTAGCGGGAGGGCCGCGTGAGTTCGAGCAGTACTTC
-	TRBD2	TRBJ2-7	TRBV7-9	CASSLTSGSKYEQYF	TGTGCCAGCAGCCTTACTAGCGGGAGTAAATACGAGCAGTACTTC
-	TRBD1	TRBJ2-2	TRBV2	CASSGTVTNTGELFF	TGTGCCAGCTCGGGGACAGTTACGAACACCGGGGAGCTGTTTTTT
once	TRBD1	TRBJ1-2	TRBV7-2	CASSWAGGAVGYTF	TGTGCCAGCAGCTGGGCAGGGGGCGCGGTAGGCTACACCTTC
few	-	TRBJ2-1	TRBV4-2	CASSQAPNSYNEQFF	TGTGCCAGCAGCCAAGCTCCTAACTCCTACAATGAGCAGTTCTTC
-	-	TRBJ2-4	TRBV12-3/TRBV12-4	CASSLVGVDIQYF	TGTGCCAGCAGTTTAGTAGGGGTTGACATTCAGTACTTC
-	TRBD1	TRBJ1-6	TRBV30	CAFSGTGESPLHF	TGTGCCTTTTCCGGGACAGGGGAATCACCCCTCCACTTT
few	TRBD1	TRBJ1-2	TRBV19	CAIGQGRYGYTF	TGTGCCATTGGACAGGGACGGTATGGCTACACCTTC
-	TRBD1	TRBJ2-5	TRBV7-9	CASSWGTGGAETQYF	TGTGCCAGCAGCTGGGGGACAGGGGGCGCGGAGACCCAGTACTTC
-	TRBD1	TRBJ2-2	TRBV9	CASSPGQGTDTGELFF	TGTGCCAGCAGCCCTGGACAGGGGACGGACACCGGGGAGCTGTTTTTT
-	-	TRBJ2-3	TRBV6-5	CASSSRYSGDTQYF	TGTGCCAGCAGTTCACGATACTCGGGTGATACGCAGTATTTT
-	TRBD1	TRBJ1-2	TRBV5-1	CASTTQSTGDGYTF	TGCGCCAGCACCACTCAAAGCACAGGGGACGGCTACACCTTC
-	TRBD1	TRBJ2-3	TRBV9	CASSAGQGSDTQYF	TGTGCCAGCAGCGCGGGACAGGGGTCAGATACGCAGTATTTT
-	TRBD1	TRBJ1-2	TRBV28	CASSLGQKDGYTF	TGTGCCAGCAGTTTGGGACAGAAGGATGGCTACACCTTC
-	-	TRBJ2-1	TRBV28	CASSKLSGGSYNEQFF	TGTGCCAGCAGTAAATTATCAGGGGGGTCCTACAATGAGCAGTTCTTC
-	-	TRBJ1-1	TRBV7-7	CASSKGEDTEAFF	TGTGCCAGCAGCAAGGGAGAGGACACTGAAGCTTTCTTT
-	-	TRBJ2-7	TRBV4-1	CASSHYPSWTDTYEQYF	TGCGCCAGCAGCCATTACCCCTCCTGGACTGATACCTACGAGCAGTACTTC
-	TRBD2	TRBJ2-1	TRBV10-3	CATWRSGGGNEQFF	TGTGCCACTTGGAGGAGCGGGGGTGGTAATGAGCAGTTCTTC
-	-	TRBJ1-6	TRBV6-5	CASKEGLDNSPLHF	TGTGCCAGCAAAGAGGGACTGGATAATTCACCCCTCCACTTT
-	TRBD2	TRBJ2-3	TRBV10-1	CASRGAGVTDTQYF	TGCGCCAGCAGGGGAGCGGGGGTGACAGATACGCAGTATTTT
-	TRBD2	TRBJ2-3	TRBV2	CASSEVPSGYSTDTQYF	TGTGCCAGCAGTGAAGTCCCTAGCGGATACAGCACAGATACGCAGTATTTT
-	TRBD1	TRBJ2-7	TRBV23-1	CASSQSTGGPYEQYF	TGCGCCAGCAGTCAATCGACAGGGGGGCCCTACGAGCAGTACTTC
-	TRBD1	TRBJ1-1	TRBV19	CASRDRGGMNTEAFF	TGTGCCAGTAGAGACAGGGGCGGAATGAACACTGAAGCTTTCTTT
once	TRBD1	TRBJ1-3	TRBV7-2	CASSLRGQGVSGNTIYF	TGTGCCAGCAGCTTACGGGGACAGGGCGTATCTGGAAACACCATATATTTT
few	TRBD1	TRBJ1-2	TRBV18	CASSPRPGQGNYGYTF	TGTGCCAGCTCACCGAGACCGGGACAGGGAAACTATGGCTACACCTTC
-	TRBD1	TRBJ1-5	TRBV18	CASSPPQGVGQPQHF	TGTGCCAGCTCACCACCTCAGGGGGTCGGTCAGCCCCAGCATTTT
once	-	TRBJ1-3	TRBV2	CASRGDSGNTIYF	TGTGCCAGCAGGGGAGACTCTGGAAACACCATATATTTT
-	-	TRBJ1-2	TRBV28	CASSLWTYRRNYGYTF	TGTGCCAGCAGTTTATGGACCTACAGGAGAAACTATGGCTACACCTTC
once	TRBD1	TRBJ2-1	TRBV7-2	CASSLWTGNNEQFF	TGTGCCAGCAGCTTATGGACAGGGAATAATGAGCAGTTCTTC
-	-	TRBJ2-7	TRBV2	CASSPFDEQYF	TGTGCCAGCAGCCCCTTCGACGAGCAGTACTTC
-	-	TRBJ2-1	TRBV9	CASSVGQRTSYNEQFF	TGTGCCAGCAGCGTAGGGCAGCGGACTTCCTACAATGAGCAGTTCTTC
-	-	TRBJ2-7	TRBV5-6	CASSLSATGQYF	TGTGCCAGCAGCTTGTCGGCTACAGGGCAGTACTTC
-	-	TRBJ1-1	TRBV28	CASSVTGSAFF	TGTGCCAGCAGTGTCACAGGGTCAGCTTTCTTT
-	TRBD1	TRBJ1-2	TRBV6-4	CASSDSRRGHYGYTF	TGTGCCAGCAGTGACTCGAGGAGGGGGCACTATGGCTACACCTTC
many	-	TRBJ1-2	TRBV4-2	CASSQDWGGADQGYTF	TGTGCCAGCAGCCAAGATTGGGGGGGTGCAGACCAGGGCTACACCTTC
-	-	TRBJ2-1	TRBV11-1	CASSPGGREQFF	TGTGCCAGCAGCCCAGGAGGGCGCGAGCAGTTCTTC
-	TRBD1	TRBJ1-6	TRBV6-4	CASSNPGQGVESEYNSPLHF	TGTGCCAGCAGCAATCCGGGACAGGGGGTAGAAAGTGAATATAATTCACCCCTCCACTTT
few	TRBD2	TRBJ2-2	TRBV7-2	CASSLASGALNTGELFF	TGTGCCAGCAGCTTAGCTAGCGGGGCTCTGAACACCGGGGAGCTGTTTTTT
-	TRBD1	TRBJ2-7	TRBV28	CASTHEPGQGPTSVAYEQYF	TGTGCCAGCACCCACGAGCCGGGACAGGGGCCCACTAGCGTAGCCTACGAGCAGTACTTC
-	-	TRBJ2-1	TRBV7-2	CASSSFIHNNEQFF	TGTGCCAGCAGCTCCTTTATACACAACAATGAGCAGTTCTTC
once	-	TRBJ1-4	TRBV5-1	CASNPGGTNEKLFF	TGCGCCAGCAATCCCGGGGGGACAAATGAAAAACTGTTTTTT
-	-	TRBJ2-3	TRBV19	CASIPRGAGRGDTQYF	TGTGCCAGTATCCCTCGGGGGGCCGGCCGGGGAGATACGCAGTATTTT
-	-	TRBJ1-6	TRBV9	CASSVGGAGSPLHF	TGTGCCAGCAGCGTCGGGGGGGCAGGTTCACCCCTCCACTTT
-	-	TRBJ2-7	TRBV6-5	CASRATAVSYEQYF	TGTGCCAGCAGGGCAACAGCGGTGTCCTACGAGCAGTACTTC